The entry below gives a single TCR beta chain sequence along with its context. Its antigen remains unidentified. This specimen belongs to a study of CD8+ T cells in alopecia areata. Study summary: Treated patients received severity scores based on the percentage of scalp area affected. Broader study findings: Scalp samples also yield sequences of resident alphabeta T cells from normal skin.

Isolated RNA was reverse transcribed into cDNA used as the sequencing template. The protocol was immunoSEQ multiplex PCR, while the TCRdb copy is restricted to in-frame clones and leaves out a portion. The sample has approximately 210,000 clones, 50% to 75% seen once. This CDR3 contains 15 residues. V shed 5 bases, J shed 4 bases, and the junction held 10 bases outside the gene matches. From germline, CDR1 is MNHEY and CDR2 SMNVEV (reference sequence). Sample treatment: oral pan-JAK inhibitor, 5-10 mg twice daily. Sampling of alopecia areata patients yielded lesional scalp punch biopsies as well as peripheral blood.

The chain recombines TRBV27 with TRBJ2-7; 8 bases are shared with TRBD2. This sequence was found in a human donor with alopecia areata. Sample: CD4+ T cells sorted from blood, taken at week 4, from a patient treated with tofacitinib. CDR3 loop: CASSPLAGGKYEQYF. In DNA form, the CDR3 reads TGTGCCAGCAGTCCCCTTGCGGGGGGCAAGTACGAGCAGTACTTC.